The 25 T cell receptor beta chains reported below all come from one sample, sequenced in a study of blood T cells in healthy people across ages. Primers used in a second PCR of roughly 6 to 12 cycles were a sample-barcoded 5' primer and a J-beta primer mix. TCRdb itself ran the 5' RACE reads through MiXCR, one entry per CDR3 protein. The sample carries 700,000 to 1,000,000 distinct CDR3 sequences, roughly 44% recorded once. Sample: blood. These receptors came from a man between 60 and 75 years old in good health.

This clonotype was seen once. This may stem from a read error, because a much larger clone lies one nucleotide away. V is TRBV4-1 and J is TRBJ2-3, with D tentatively TRBD1 or TRBD2 (5 bases each). Trimming shortened V by 2 bases and J by 1 base, and 19 bases separated the two germline ends. CDR1 MGHRA and CDR2 YSYEKL come from the germline V gene. The CDR3 covers 18 residues. The CDR3 loop is CASSQKPGTARRTDTQYF. DNA of the CDR3: TGCGCCAGCAGCCAAAAACCGGGGACGGCCCGTCGCACAGATACGCAGTATTTT.

The CDR3 DNA reads TGTGCCAGCAGTCGTAGGACCCCTAGCACAGATACGCAGTATTTT. Translated: CASSRRTPSTDTQYF. This rearrangement joins TRBV27 to TRBJ2-3; D remains ambiguous. The V end was cut by 5 bases, the J end by 0 bases, with 12 bases between. The CDR3 sequence is 15 residues long. Germline-derived CDR1 and CDR2 are MNHEY and SMNVEV (reference sequence).

The chain couples TRBV12-3 or TRBV12-4 to TRBJ1-1; D call uncertain. The ends were cut back, 1 base at V and 13 bases at J, with 13 bases in the middle. CDR3 length: 12 residues. The CDR3 spells CASSLGAVPVFF. The CDR3 region has the DNA TGTGCCAGCAGTTTAGGGGCCGTACCGGTTTTCTTT.

This clonotype was seen at least ten times. This chain joins TRBV13 and TRBJ2-1, with D tentatively TRBD1 (5 bases). In germline, CDR1 is PRHDT, CDR2 FYEKMQ (reference sequence). The CDR3 is made up of 17 amino acids. Between the trimmed V and J ends, which lost 2 bases and 0 bases, there was a span of 14 bases. CDR3 nucleotides: TGTGCCAGCAGCTTAATCGCCCCAGGGAACTCCTACAATGAGCAGTTCTTC. Its protein product is CASSLIAPGNSYNEQFF.

This clonotype was recorded at least ten times. The chain combines TRBV6-5 with TRBJ2-7; the match to TRBD1 covers 9 bases. The germline gives CDR1 MNHEY, CDR2 SVGAGI. With V trimmed by 5 bases and J by 7 bases, 12 bases remained unmatched. CDR3 length: 15 residues. The CDR3 spells CASSPTGTGTYEQYF. As DNA, the CDR3 is TGTGCCAGCAGTCCTACCGGGACAGGGACTTATGAGCAGTACTTC.

About this clonotype itself: At one of its ends the junction is not consistent with the germline gene, which may arise from a read error. This sequence joins TRBV7-2 and TRBJ2-2; D is uncertain. CDR1 SGHTA and CDR2 FQGNSA come from the germline V gene. CDR3 length: 13 residues. The chain's CDR3 is CASSFSNSGELFF. The CDR3 DNA is TGTGCCAGCAGCTTTTCCAACAGCGGGGAGCTGTTTTTT.

The rearrangement links TRBV4-3 to TRBJ2-7; the D is unclear. V lost 1 base and J lost 2, with 9 bases in between. This CDR3 is 14 amino acids long. Germline V gives CDR1 LGHNA, CDR2 YSLEER. Written as DNA, the CDR3 is TGCGCCAGCAGCCAAGTGGTTAGTGCCTACGAGCAGTACTTC. Its protein product is CASSQVVSAYEQYF.

This clonotype occurred many times. The rearrangement joins TRBV7-9 to TRBJ1-2; 8 positions match TRBD1. Per germline, CDR1 SEHNR and CDR2 FQNEAQ (reference sequence). The CDR3 runs 13 residues. The junction had 5 bases not matched to a gene; V was cut back by 3 bases and J by 8 bases. The DNA of the CDR3 is TGTGCCAGCAGCTTGGGACAGGAGGGCGGCTACACCTTC. It is translated as CASSLGQEGGYTF.

The chain has TRBV30 and TRBJ2-7; D possibly matches TRBD1 or TRBD2 (5 bases each). V was cut by 2 bases and J by 0 bases, with 8 bases left in between. Germline V lookup: CDR1 GTSNPN, CDR2 SVGIG (reference sequence). The CDR3 is 13 amino acids. CDR3 in amino acids: CAWSRDRSYEQYF. The CDR3 nucleotides are TGTGCCTGGAGTCGGGACCGCTCCTACGAGCAGTACTTC.

The rearrangement joins TRBV9 to TRBJ2-3; D may be TRBD2 (7 bases). This CDR3 is 17 amino acids long. V lost 1 base and J 2 bases, leaving 17 bases between the germline ends. Germline V gene lookup returns CDR1 SGDLS and CDR2 YYNGEE. CDR3 sequence: CASSVSRGAFNTDTQYF. The CDR3 region has the DNA TGTGCCAGCAGCGTATCCCGGGGGGCCTTTAACACAGATACGCAGTATTTT.

Comment on this clonotype: Compared with germline, one end of the junction differs, possibly owing to a read error. This chain uses TRBV6-6 with TRBJ1-2; TRBD1 is a possible D gene (6 bases). Germline-derived CDR1 and CDR2 are MNHNY and SVGAGI (reference sequence). CDR3 size: 15 residues. The CDR3 region is CASSSVTGRRYGYSF. In DNA, the CDR3 is TGTGCCAGCAGCAGCGTGACAGGTCGTCGCTATGGCTACAGCTTC.

The table lists this clonotype with many counts. The V gene is TRBV7-2, the J gene TRBJ1-2; 9 bases agree with TRBD1. Germline trimming cut 5 bases from V and 8 bases from J; bases unmatched to any gene: 6. CDR3 length: 13 residues. Germline V gene lookup returns CDR1 SGHTA and CDR2 FQGNSA. Here the CDR3 DNA reads TGTGCCAGCAGCACGGGACAGGGACGCGGCTACACCTTC. Amino acids: CASSTGQGRGYTF.

The chain uses TRBV20-1 and TRBJ1-5; no reliable D call. This CDR3 comprises 13 residues. The germline V gene has CDR1 DFQATT and CDR2 SNEGSKA (reference sequence). The V and J ends lost 3 bases and 4 bases respectively, with 10 bases between them. The CDR3 DNA reads TGCAGTGCTAGTCAAACAGTTAATCAGCCCCAGCATTTT. Residues: CSASQTVNQPQHF.

This clonotype turned up a few times. The chain has TRBV4-1 and TRBJ1-5; D is unclear. V lost 0 bases and J lost 5, with 11 bases in between. In germline, CDR1 is MGHRA, CDR2 YSYEKL. This CDR3 has 15 amino acids. The CDR3 sequence: CASSQDPDVYQPQHF. The CDR3 nucleotides read TGCGCCAGCAGCCAAGACCCTGACGTTTATCAGCCCCAGCATTTT.

This rearrangement joins TRBV10-2 to TRBJ2-7, with TRBD1 matching over 10 bases. The CDR3 is made up of 15 amino acids. Germline CDR1 and CDR2: WSHSY and SAAADI. V dropped 2 bases and J dropped 4; count of bases not matched to a gene: 5. The CDR3 loop reads CASSEPGQGRYEQYF. The CDR3 bases are TGCGCCAGCAGTGAGCCGGGACAGGGGAGGTACGAGCAGTACTTC.

This clonotype appeared a single time. The genes are TRBV7-2 and TRBJ2-4, with 7 positions matching TRBD2. The CDR3 length is 14 residues. Germline V gene sequence: CDR1 SGHTA, CDR2 FQGNSA. Trimming at V came to 0 bases and at J to 13 bases, leaving 9 bases not matched to a gene. The CDR3 protein is CASSLAGGSREQYF. CDR3 nucleotide sequence: TGTGCCAGCAGCTTAGCGGGGGGGTCGAGGGAGCAGTACTTC.

This chain uses TRBV28 with TRBJ2-2, with 7 bases lining up with TRBD2. V dropped 7 bases and J dropped 3; count of bases not matched to a gene: 11. This CDR3 region has 16 residues. CDR1 and CDR2 (germline): MDHEN, SYDVKM. In DNA, the CDR3 is TGTGCCAGCACCATCAGAGGTGGGGGGGACACCGGGGAGCTGTTTTTT. It specifies CASTIRGGGDTGELFF.

Regarding this clonotype: This may be a read error, as it is one base from a much larger clone. This rearrangement joins TRBV29-1 to TRBJ2-1; 7 nucleotides match TRBD1. J gave up 6 bases and V 4 bases, and 9 bases lay outside the gene matches. The CDR3 runs to 14 residues. Germline V gene sequence: CDR1 SQVTM, CDR2 ANQGSEA. DNA for the CDR3: TGCAGCGTTGCTGGGACAGAACATTGCAATGAGCAGTTCTTC. Residues: CSVAGTEHCNEQFF.

This clonotype was picked up a small number of times. In nucleotides, the CDR3 is TGTGCCACCAGCAGAGCTACCGGGACAGGGTACAATGAGCAGTTCTTC. It is translated as CATSRATGTGYNEQFF. The chain carries TRBV15 and TRBJ2-1; 9 bases match TRBD1. From germline, CDR1 is LNHNV and CDR2 YYDKDF (reference sequence). V was pared by 1 base and J by 4 bases, with 5 bases of the junction left unmatched. The CDR3 has 16 amino acids.

The gene calls are TRBV30 and TRBJ1-5; 9 bases map to TRBD1. The CDR3 sequence is 14 residues long. Germline V gives CDR1 GTSNPN, CDR2 SVGIG (reference sequence). V was pared by 3 bases and J by 6 bases, with 6 bases of the junction left unmatched. CDR3 sequence: CAWSGQGFRQPQHF. In nucleotides, the CDR3 is TGTGCCTGGAGCGGACAGGGGTTTCGTCAGCCCCAGCATTTT.

The chain couples TRBV6-5 to TRBJ2-5; D unclear. The length of the CDR3 is 13 residues. With 6 bases removed from V and 11 bases from J, the gap between germline ends came to 19 bases. In germline, CDR1 is MNHEY, CDR2 SVGAGI. The CDR3 here is CASRPLIVNEQYF. Here the CDR3 DNA reads TGTGCCAGCAGGCCCCTAATTGTCAATGAGCAGTACTTC.

The CDR3 sequence: CASAPTSGGTDTQYF. CDR3 in DNA: TGTGCCAGTGCCCCTACTAGCGGGGGTACAGATACGCAGTATTTT. This chain connects TRBV9 to TRBJ2-3; 11 bases agree with TRBD2. The CDR3 consists of 15 residues. Germline assignment: CDR1 SGDLS and CDR2 YYNGEE. The junction had 8 bases not matched to a gene; V was cut back by 8 bases and J by 3 bases.

This clonotype was found a few times. This rearrangement joins TRBV25-1 to TRBJ1-2, with D tentatively TRBD1 (5 bases). Trimming left V 5 bases short and J 3 bases short, with 13 bases between. The CDR3 runs to 14 residues. Germline CDR1 is MGHDK and CDR2 is SYGVNS. DNA for the CDR3: TGTGCCAGCAGTAGACCCCAACAGGACTATGGCTACACCTTC. Translation gives CASSRPQQDYGYTF.

The genes are TRBV2 and TRBJ2-1, with D perhaps matching TRBD1 (5 bases). The V and J ends lost 5 bases and 10 bases respectively, with 15 bases between them. The length of the CDR3 is 13 residues. The germline gives CDR1 SNHLY, CDR2 FYNNEI. The DNA for the CDR3 is TGTGCCAGCAGTATAACAGGCCGCCGGGAGCAGTTCTTC. Amino acid sequence: CASSITGRREQFF.

This clonotype was seen once. The rearrangement links TRBV27 to TRBJ2-5; perhaps TRBD2 as D (5 bases). With 4 bases removed from V and 5 bases from J, the gap between germline ends came to 11 bases. The germline gives CDR1 MNHEY, CDR2 SMNVEV (reference sequence). The CDR3 loop spans 13 amino acids. CDR3 bases: TGTGCCAGCAGTTCCCCAAGCGGCGAGACCCAGTACTTC. Protein: CASSSPSGETQYF.